These 4 T cell receptor beta chains came from one sample sequenced in a study of cytomegalovirus exposure and HLA in healthy donors. PCR used 60 Vbeta primers and 13 Jbeta primers. Sequencing used immunoSEQ multiplex PCR; TCRdb keeps in-frame clones, though not all of them. The sample has 160,000 or so clones, approximately 81% seen once. The specimen sequenced was PBMCs. The receptors originated from a man younger than 40 in good health and CMV-seronegative.

The chain joins TRBV27 to TRBJ2-5, with 12 positions matching TRBD1. Unmatched junction bases numbered 6, after V lost 2 bases and J lost 5 bases. The germline CDR1 and CDR2 sequences are MNHEY and SMNVEV (reference sequence). This CDR3 comprises 16 residues. The CDR3 loop reads CASSLRGQGALETQYF. CDR3 bases: TGTGCCAGCAGTTTACGGGGACAGGGGGCTTTGGAGACCCAGTACTTC.

This clone was observed a few times. A read error may account for a junction end that differs from germline. The rearrangement joins TRBV7-7 to TRBJ2-5; 9 nucleotides agree with TRBD2. The CDR3 loop spans 14 amino acids. CDR1 is SSHAT, CDR2 FNYEAQ, per germline (reference sequence). CDR3: CASSLRGGVETQYF. In DNA form, the CDR3 reads TGTGCTAGCAGCTTACGCGGGGGGGTGGAGACCCAGTACTTC.

The genes are TRBV18 and TRBJ2-7, with D perhaps matching TRBD1 (5 bases). The CDR3 loop spans 14 amino acids. Trimming pared 3 bases from V and 1 base from J, leaving 10 bases between. Germline values: CDR1 KGHSH, CDR2 LQKENI. CDR3 DNA: TGTGCCAGCTCACCTCTTCAGGGTTCCTACGAGCAGTACTTC. The encoded protein is CASSPLQGSYEQYF.

This rearrangement joins TRBV6-1 to TRBJ2-3, with D perhaps TRBD1 (6 bases). Trimming took 7 bases from V and 6 from J, leaving 8 bases between them. Per the germline V gene, CDR1 is MNHNS and CDR2 is SASEGT. The CDR3 is 11 amino acids. DNA of the CDR3: TGTGCCAGCACCACAGGGGATACGCAGTATTTT. Amino acid sequence: CASTTGDTQYF.